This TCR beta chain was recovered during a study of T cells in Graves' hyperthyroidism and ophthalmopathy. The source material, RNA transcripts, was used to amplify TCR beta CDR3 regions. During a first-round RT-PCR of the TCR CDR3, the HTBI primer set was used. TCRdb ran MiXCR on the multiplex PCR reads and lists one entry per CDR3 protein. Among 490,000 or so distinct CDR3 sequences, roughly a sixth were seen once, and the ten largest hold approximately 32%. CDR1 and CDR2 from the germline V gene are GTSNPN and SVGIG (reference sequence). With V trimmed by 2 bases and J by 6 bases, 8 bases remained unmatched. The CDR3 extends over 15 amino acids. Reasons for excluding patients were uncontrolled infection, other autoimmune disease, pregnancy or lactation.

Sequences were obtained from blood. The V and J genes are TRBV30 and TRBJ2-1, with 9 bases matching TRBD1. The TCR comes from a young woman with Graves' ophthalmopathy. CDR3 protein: CAWSIGTGFANEQFF. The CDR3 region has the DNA TGTGCCTGGAGTATTGGGACAGGGTTCGCCAATGAGCAGTTCTTC.